This TCR beta chain was recorded in a study of cytomegalovirus exposure and HLA in healthy donors. Separate from the approximately 720-subject first cohort was the approximately 110-subject validation cohort, to which the donors belonged. The data were produced by immunoSEQ multiplex PCR, yet TCRdb's version contains in-frame clones alone and is incomplete. Among fewer than 200,000 clones listed, 86% were seen once. The CDR3 spans 13 residues. In germline, CDR1 is MGHRA, CDR2 YSYEKL. V lost 1 base and J lost 5, with 8 bases in between. This clone was counted once. The TCR was taken from a man aged 25-45 years in good health and CMV-seropositive. The sequenced sample consisted of PBMCs. The chain is built from TRBV4-1 and TRBJ2-5, with unresolved D. CDR3 region: CASSQAVRETQYF. The CDR3 DNA reads TGCGCCAGCAGCCAAGCAGTTCGGGAGACCCAGTACTTC.